The 31 T cell receptor beta chains below were found in one sample sequenced in a study of CD8 T cells in ankylosing spondylitis. In TCRdb, the 5' RACE reads were re-called with MiXCR into one record per CDR3 protein. Of more than 150,000 distinct CDR3 sequences listed, 15% to 20% are singletons. Material: blood, either unsorted or a sorted T cell fraction (not recorded which). Source of these receptors: a male donor between 10 and 30 years old with ankylosing spondylitis or in good health (not recorded which).

This clonotype was seen only a few times. The V and J genes are TRBV29-1 and TRBJ2-1; D may match TRBD1 or TRBD2 (5 bases each). Trimming took 5 bases from V and 4 from J, leaving 21 bases between them. Germline CDR1 reads SQVTM; CDR2 reads ANQGSEA. The CDR3 totals 16 residues. Here the CDR3 DNA reads TGCAGCGTTCTCGGGGCTTTGGAGACTGGATACAATGAGCAGTTCTTC. Protein sequence: CSVLGALETGYNEQFF.

This clonotype was counted many times. The V and J genes are TRBV5-5 and TRBJ2-3; 7 bases line up with TRBD2. The CDR3 consists of 18 residues. In germline, CDR1 is SGHKS, CDR2 YYEKEE (reference sequence). With V trimmed by 0 bases and J by 0 bases, 10 bases remained unmatched. CDR3 region: CASSLARASGASTDTQYF. In DNA form, the CDR3 reads TGTGCCAGCAGCTTGGCCCGGGCTAGCGGAGCTAGCACAGATACGCAGTATTTT.

The chain joins TRBV20-1 to TRBJ2-3; D is undetermined. Germline CDR1 is DFQATT and CDR2 is SNEGSKA (reference sequence). This CDR3 is 14 amino acids long. V was cut by 0 bases and J by 0 bases, with 7 bases left in between. CDR3 amino acids: CSARDGDSTDTQYF. The CDR3 DNA follows: TGCAGTGCTAGAGATGGGGATAGCACAGATACGCAGTATTTT.

The chain couples TRBV29-1 to TRBJ2-1; tentative D call: TRBD2 (6 bases). Between the trimmed V and J ends, which lost 6 bases and 15 bases, there was a span of 15 bases. CDR1 is SQVTM, CDR2 ANQGSEA, per germline. CDR3 length: 10 amino acids. CDR3 in amino acids: CSVETSNPFF. The CDR3 nucleotides read TGCAGCGTGGAGACTAGTAATCCGTTCTTC.

In its sample, this clonotype was seen many times. The rearrangement joins TRBV6-2 or TRBV6-3 to TRBJ2-7; D not certain. Germline CDR1 is MNHEY and CDR2 is SVGEGT. The CDR3 loop spans 16 amino acids. V shed 6 bases and J shed 4 bases, with 22 bases lying between them. CDR3 bases: TGTGCCAGCAGCCCCGCGTCCTCGGGCCCACCTTACGAGCAGTACTTC. This translates into CASSPASSGPPYEQYF.

This clonotype was counted ten times or more. This sequence joins TRBV29-1 and TRBJ2-3; 7 nucleotides line up with TRBD2. V lost 6 bases to trimming and J lost 5 bases; unmatched junction nucleotides: 8. In germline, CDR1 is SQVTM, CDR2 ANQGSEA. This CDR3 region has 13 residues. CDR3 DNA sequence: TGCAGCGTGGTCTACTTAGCGGGAGATACGCAGTATTTT. It encodes CSVVYLAGDTQYF.

This clonotype was picked up many times. The chain couples TRBV12-3 or TRBV12-4 to TRBJ2-7; 8 positions match TRBD2. V lost 5 bases to trimming and J lost 6 bases; unmatched junction nucleotides: 9. The CDR3 spans 14 residues. The CDR3 sequence is CASSHSGIEREQYV. In DNA, the CDR3 is TGTGCCAGCAGTCATAGCGGGATAGAACGCGAGCAGTACGTC.

This clonotype occurred many times. The chain is built from TRBV5-1 and TRBJ2-2, with D possibly being TRBD2 (6 bases). Germline CDR1 is SGHRS and CDR2 is YFSETQ. This CDR3 contains 14 residues. Trimming shortened V by 0 bases and J by 7 bases, and 10 bases separated the two germline ends. DNA for the CDR3: TGCGCCAGCAGCTTGGAGGAGGGTTTCGGGGAGCTGTTTTTT. Its protein product is CASSLEEGFGELFF.

Ten or more counts support this clonotype. The chain employs TRBV4-1 and TRBJ2-7; 11 positions match TRBD2. Trimming cost V 0 bases and J 3 bases; bases outside gene matches: 7. Germline-derived CDR1 and CDR2 are MGHRA and YSYEKL. This CDR3 comprises 17 residues. The CDR3 DNA is TGCGCCAGCAGCCAAGAACCCGGGACTAGCGGATACTACGAGCAGTACGTC. Encoded protein: CASSQEPGTSGYYEQYV.

This clonotype was picked up many times. The chain links TRBV10-3 to TRBJ2-4; D not resolved. Germline CDR1 and CDR2: ENHRY and SYGVKD. The germline V and J ends were trimmed by 2 bases and 0 bases, with 8 bases remaining between them. The CDR3 has 15 amino acids. The CDR3 DNA follows: TGTGCCATCAGTGAGCGGGTCTTAGCCAAAAACATTCAGTACTTC. Protein product: CAISERVLAKNIQYF.

This clonotype was detected many times. The chain carries TRBV4-2 and TRBJ2-7; 7 bases match TRBD1. Trimming removed 1 base from V and 3 bases from J; junction bases left unmatched: 6. Germline V gene lookup returns CDR1 LGHNA and CDR2 YNFKEQ. This CDR3 comprises 15 residues. The CDR3 DNA reads as TGTGCCAGCAGCCAAGTCGGGACAGACAACTACGAGCAGTACTTC. Its protein is CASSQVGTDNYEQYF.

This clonotype was seen ten or more times. The chain recombines TRBV20-1 with TRBJ2-1; 7 bases map to TRBD2. V was clipped by 3 bases and J by 4 bases; unmatched bases: 9. CDR1 is DFQATT and CDR2 is SNEGSKA in the germline V gene (reference sequence). CDR3 length equals 15 residues. CDR3 residues: CSARPLAKRYNEQFF. The CDR3 DNA reads as TGCAGTGCTAGGCCACTAGCGAAACGATACAATGAGCAGTTCTTC.

This clonotype was counted at least ten times. The chain combines TRBV11-2 with TRBJ2-1, with 11 bases that match TRBD2. This CDR3 comprises 16 residues. Per germline, CDR1 SGHAT and CDR2 FQNNGV. J lost 4 bases, V lost 1 base, and 3 bases had no gene match. The chain's CDR3 is CASSLGTSGRYNEQFF. In DNA form, the CDR3 reads TGTGCCAGCAGCTTAGGAACTAGCGGGAGATACAATGAGCAGTTCTTC.

This clonotype was counted many times. V is TRBV6-2 or TRBV6-3 and J is TRBJ2-7; no clear D gene. The ends were cut back, 2 bases at V and 2 bases at J, with 7 bases in the middle. Germline V gene sequence: CDR1 MNHEY, CDR2 SVGEGT. CDR3 length: 13 residues. DNA for the CDR3: TGTGCCAGCAGTTACAAAGGGACCTACGAGCAGTACTTC. It encodes CASSYKGTYEQYF.

J is TRBJ2-1 and V is TRBV29-1; TRBD2 matches 12 bases. J lost 5 bases, V lost 7 bases, and 9 bases had no gene match. This CDR3 comprises 15 residues. Germline assignment: CDR1 SQVTM and CDR2 ANQGSEA. In DNA, the CDR3 is TGCAGCGCGAGGGACGGGACTAGCGGGCACAATGAGCAGTTCTTC. Protein: CSARDGTSGHNEQFF.

At least ten counts were recorded for this clonotype. CDR3 amino acids: CASSSEPAGGPNEQFF. The CDR3 coding sequence is TGTGCCAGCAGCTCTGAACCTGCGGGAGGGCCTAATGAGCAGTTCTTC. V usage is TRBV5-6 and J usage is TRBJ2-1; TRBD2 matches at 9 bases. V lost 3 bases to trimming and J lost 7 bases; unmatched junction nucleotides: 11. CDR1 is SGHDT and CDR2 is YYEEEE in the germline V gene. The CDR3 is made up of 16 amino acids.

This clonotype was seen many times. This chain connects TRBV4-3 to TRBJ2-1; D is uncertain. CDR1 and CDR2 (germline): LGHNA, YSLEER. V was shortened by 0 bases and J by 5 bases, with 11 bases between the two germline ends. This CDR3 is built from 15 residues. As DNA, the CDR3 is TGCGCCAGCAGCCAAGAGGGCAGAATCGACAATGAGCAGTTCTTC. It yields the protein CASSQEGRIDNEQFF.

This clonotype was counted ten times or more. V and J are TRBV6-6 and TRBJ2-5, with unresolved D. Trimming removed 2 bases at V and 5 bases at J, with 12 bases between. Per the germline V gene, CDR1 is MNHNY and CDR2 is SVGAGI (reference sequence). The CDR3 covers 14 residues. CDR3 in amino acids: CASSYREVGETQYF. DNA of the CDR3: TGTGCCAGCAGTTACCGAGAGGTCGGGGAGACCCAGTACTTC.

A remark on this clonotype: A clone one base away is much larger, so this may be a read error. Since no conserved phenylalanine or tryptophan closes the CDR3, a read error is the likely cause. The chain employs TRBV29-1 and TRBJ2-7; 11 positions agree with TRBD1. Germline V CDR1 and CDR2: SQVTM, ANQGSEA. Trimming took 6 bases from V and 3 from J; bases not matched to a gene: 4. This CDR3 spans 13 amino acids. CDR3 DNA sequence: TGCAGCGTGATGGACAGGGGGCACTACGAGCAGTACCTC. It is translated as CSVMDRGHYEQYL.

This clonotype came up many times. The chain has TRBV11-2 and TRBJ1-6, with D possibly TRBD1 on 5 matching bases. Per germline, CDR1 SGHAT and CDR2 FQNNGV. V gave up 5 bases and J gave up 9 bases, with 14 bases separating them. CDR3 size: 14 residues. The CDR3 DNA is TGTGCCAGCAGCCAACGGGACCAAATTTCACCCCTCCACTTT. Protein sequence: CASSQRDQISPLHF.

This clonotype was recorded many times. The genes are TRBV12-3 or TRBV12-4 and TRBJ1-2; 7 bases align to TRBD1. This CDR3 is 15 amino acids long. Trimming took 2 bases from V and 8 from J; bases not matched to a gene: 11. In DNA, the CDR3 is TGTGCCAGCAGTTTATCGATGGACAGGTCGAGGGGCTACACCTTC. It is translated as CASSLSMDRSRGYTF.

This clonotype was counted many times. This sequence joins TRBV4-3 and TRBJ2-1, with TRBD2 as a possible D gene (5 bases). Germline V gives CDR1 LGHNA, CDR2 YSLEER. Trimming stripped 5 bases from V and 8 bases from J, with 10 bases between. The CDR3 extends over 12 amino acids. Written as DNA, the CDR3 is TGCGCCAGCAGCTCCCGGGAATATGAGCAGTTCTTC. This codes for CASSSREYEQFF.

This clonotype was found many times. This chain links TRBV6-2 or TRBV6-3 with TRBJ1-5; unclear D gene. Trimming shortened V by 6 bases and J by 0 bases, and 12 bases separated the two germline ends. The CDR3 length is 15 residues. From germline, CDR1 is MNHEY and CDR2 SVGEGT. The CDR3 DNA sequence: TGTGCCAGCAGCCTCAGTTCCACTAGCAATCAGCCCCAGCATTTT. Translating it yields CASSLSSTSNQPQHF.

This clonotype showed up just once. The chain uses TRBV12-3 or TRBV12-4 and TRBJ2-5, with 7 bases fitting TRBD1. CDR3 length equals 14 residues. The V gene end was trimmed by 5 bases and the J gene end by 3 bases; junction bases not matched to a gene: 6. In nucleotides, the CDR3 is TGTGCCAGCAGTCAGGCGACAGGGAAAGAGACCCAGTACTTC. This translates into CASSQATGKETQYF.

This rearrangement joins TRBV7-6 to TRBJ2-1; TRBD1 is a possible D gene (6 bases). Germline V gene lookup returns CDR1 SGHVS and CDR2 FNYEAQ. V was trimmed by 5 bases and J by 3 bases, leaving 17 bases between them. CDR3 size: 16 residues. CDR3 coding DNA: TGTGCCAGCAGCCCAATGATCGGGACAAACTACAATGAGCAGTTCTTC. Translation gives CASSPMIGTNYNEQFF.

This clonotype was seen ten or more times. The chain uses TRBV5-5 and TRBJ2-5; the D call may be TRBD1 or TRBD2 (8 bases each). The ends were cut back, 6 bases at V and 7 bases at J, with 22 bases in the middle. Germline V gene lookup returns CDR1 SGHKS and CDR2 YYEKEE (reference sequence). The CDR3 runs to 15 residues. CDR3 sequence: CASTKGAGGQGTQYF. DNA of the CDR3: TGTGCCAGCACTAAGGGGGCGGGAGGACAGGGGACCCAGTACTTC.

Ten or more counts support this clonotype. The chain employs TRBV5-1 and TRBJ2-1, with 7 bases identical to TRBD2. Unmatched junction bases numbered 9, after V lost 3 bases and J lost 3 bases. The CDR3 is made up of 16 amino acids. Germline assignment: CDR1 SGHRS and CDR2 YFSETQ. The CDR3 spells CASSSSGRTSYNEQFF. For the CDR3, the DNA is TGCGCCAGCAGCTCATCGGGGAGGACTAGCTACAATGAGCAGTTCTTC. Filled out from reference TRBV5-1 and TRBJ2-1, the complete variable domain reads KAGVTQTPRYLIKTRGQQVTLSCSPISGHRSVSWYQQTPGQGLQFLFEYFSETQRNKGNFPGRFSGRQFSNSRSEMNVSTLELGDSALYLCASSSSGRTSYNEQFFGPGTRLTVL.

The table lists this clonotype with many counts. The genes are TRBV2 and TRBJ2-3, with D perhaps TRBD1 (5 bases). Germline loops: CDR1 SNHLY, CDR2 FYNNEI. The CDR3 contains 16 residues. With 5 bases removed from V and 0 bases from J, the gap between germline ends came to 15 bases. The CDR3 DNA reads TGTGCCAGCAGTCCGGGCAGGGCAGTCAGCACAGATACGCAGTATTTT. It is translated as CASSPGRAVSTDTQYF. Filled out from reference TRBV2 and TRBJ2-3, the complete variable domain reads EPEVTQTPSHQVTQMGQEVILRCVPISNHLYFYWYRQILGQKVEFLVSFYNNEISEKSEIFDDQFSVERPDGSNFTLKIRSTKLEDSAMYFCASSPGRAVSTDTQYFGPGTRLTVL.

This clonotype was seen ten or more times. The DNA of the CDR3 is TGTGCCAGCAGAAGACAGGGAACTCATGATGAGCAGTTCTTC. Translation gives CASRRQGTHDEQFF. This chain joins TRBV6-5 and TRBJ2-1, with 7 positions matching TRBD1. V shed 6 bases and J 8 bases; nucleotides not matched to a gene: 10. This CDR3 is built from 14 residues. The V gene's germline CDR1 is MNHEY and CDR2 SVGAGI.

The V call is TRBV3-1, the J call TRBJ2-5, with 11 bases aligning to TRBD2. CDR3 length: 14 amino acids. The trim removed 3 bases at V and 4 bases at J, leaving 1 base unmatched. Germline V gene data show CDR1 as LGHDT and CDR2 as YNNKEL (reference sequence). CDR3 nucleotide sequence: TGTGCCAGCAGCCATAGCGGGAGGGGAGAGACCCAGTACTTC. As protein: CASSHSGRGETQYF.

The sample holds many counts of this clonotype. The chain recombines TRBV7-8 with TRBJ1-2, with D hard to call. Looked up from germline, CDR1 is SGHVS and CDR2 is FQNEAQ. The V and J ends lost 1 base and 8 bases respectively, with 14 bases between them. CDR3 length: 14 amino acids. CDR3 DNA sequence: TGTGCCAGCAGCTTAGGGACTTCGCTGGAGGGCTACACCTTC. It encodes CASSLGTSLEGYTF.